These 26 T cell receptor beta chains were sequenced from one sample in a study of T cells expressing NK-cell markers. With the 5' RACE reads reprocessed, TCRdb shows one record per CDR3 protein and no DNA. The sample totals about 380,000 distinct CDR3 sequences. The sample was blood T cells: a sorted CD56 or NKG2C T cell subset, CD4+ or CD8+ T cells, or bulk PBMC T cells (not recorded which). These receptors came from a man aged 18 to 69 in good health.

The V call is TRBV7-2, the J call TRBJ1-1; TCRdb selects TRBD1, and the lack of DNA leaves this call unchecked. The CDR3 loop spans 14 amino acids. Germline V gene data show CDR1 as SGHTA and CDR2 as FQGNSA. The CDR3: CASSLQGSPTEAFF.

The chain joins TRBV3-1 to TRBJ1-2. Looked up from germline, CDR1 is LGHDT and CDR2 is YNNKEL (reference sequence). The CDR3 sequence is 13 residues long. CDR3 sequence reads: CASSPGVNYGYTF.

This chain joins TRBV6-1 and TRBJ2-7; TCRdb calls TRBD1, which cannot be checked without DNA. The CDR3 length is 15 residues. Germline lookup yields CDR1 MNHNS and CDR2 SASEGT. The CDR3 is CASRSGQGRSYEQYF.

The J gene is TRBJ2-3, the V gene TRBV7-2; TCRdb proposes TRBD2, but this gene call is untestable without DNA. The CDR3 contains 19 residues. Per germline, CDR1 SGHTA and CDR2 FQGNSA. CDR3 loop: CASSLNRGLAGGFTDTQYF.

This chain connects TRBV29-1 to TRBJ2-2; TCRdb's D call, TRBD1, is unchecked because there is no DNA. The CDR3 is 14 residues long. The germline V gene has CDR1 SQVTM and CDR2 ANQGSEA. This chain's CDR3 is CSVKTGGSGGELFF.

The chain is built from TRBV3-1 and TRBJ2-3; TCRdb selects TRBD2, and the lack of DNA leaves this call unchecked. In germline, CDR1 is LGHDT, CDR2 YNNKEL (reference sequence). The CDR3 sequence is 16 residues long. The CDR3 sequence is CASSHRAGRTTDTQYF.

V and J are TRBV7-9 and TRBJ2-1; TCRdb's D gene call, TRBD1, goes unchecked for lack of DNA. The germline gives CDR1 SEHNR, CDR2 FQNEAQ (reference sequence). This CDR3 contains 12 residues. This CDR3 reads CAVGGGRNEQFF.

This chain links TRBV28 with TRBJ2-7; the TRBD1 assignment by TCRdb is unverifiable without DNA. CDR3 length: 15 residues. The germline V gene has CDR1 MDHEN and CDR2 SYDVKM. This chain's CDR3 is CASSRDSIQPYEQYF.

The genes are TRBV20-1 and TRBJ1-2. CDR3 length equals 14 residues. From germline, CDR1 is DFQATT and CDR2 SNEGSKA (reference sequence). The CDR3: CSAPRQADIRGYTF.

This chain uses TRBV7-2 with TRBJ2-4. Germline V gives CDR1 SGHTA, CDR2 FQGNSA. This CDR3 region has 15 residues. This CDR3 reads CASSSQVLAKNIQYF.

V is TRBV20-1 and J is TRBJ1-4; TCRdb's D gene call, TRBD1, goes unchecked for lack of DNA. The CDR3 loop spans 14 amino acids. Germline loops: CDR1 DFQATT, CDR2 SNEGSKA (reference sequence). Here the CDR3 reads CSAPRTVQNEKLFF.

The chain uses TRBV5-1 and TRBJ2-1; the D call of TRBD2 rests on TCRdb alone, since no DNA is present to check it. The CDR3 length is 20 residues. Germline loops: CDR1 SGHRS, CDR2 YFSETQ. This chain's CDR3 is CASSLAGTGILAGGKNEQFF. Complete variable domain (other parts from reference TRBV5-1 and TRBJ2-1): KAGVTQTPRYLIKTRGQQVTLSCSPISGHRSVSWYQQTPGQGLQFLFEYFSETQRNKGNFPGRFSGRQFSNSRSEMNVSTLELGDSALYLCASSLAGTGILAGGKNEQFFGPGTRLTVL.

V and J are TRBV7-2 and TRBJ2-1; the D gene TCRdb calls, TRBD2, cannot be checked with no DNA. The CDR3 consists of 17 residues. Germline V gene lookup returns CDR1 SGHTA and CDR2 FQGNSA. This CDR3 is CASSPQGPGLEQGEQFF.

The genes are TRBV12-3 or TRBV12-4 and TRBJ2-5; with no DNA, the TCRdb D assignment of TRBD2 cannot be verified. The CDR3 extends over 15 amino acids. This CDR3 is CASSLSASGRETQYF.

The V call is TRBV3-1, the J call TRBJ2-7. CDR3 length: 12 residues. Per germline, CDR1 LGHDT and CDR2 YNNKEL (reference sequence). CDR3 sequence reads: CASSQGVAEQYF.

The chain is built from TRBV9 and TRBJ1-2. The length of the CDR3 is 16 residues. Germline V CDR1 and CDR2: SGDLS, YYNGEE. This CDR3 reads CASSVDLGQTNYGYTF. The full variable domain, with the rest looked up from reference TRBV9 and TRBJ1-2, is DSGVTQTPKHLITATGQRVTLRCSPRSGDLSVYWYQQSLDQGLQFLIQYYNGEERAKGNILERFSAQQFPDLHSELNLSSLELGDSALYFCASSVDLGQTNYGYTFGSGTRLTVV.

The chain is built from TRBV12-3 or TRBV12-4 and TRBJ2-7; as DNA is missing, the TRBD1 call by TCRdb cannot be tested. The CDR3 spans 15 residues. The CDR3 loop is CASRGQSRGSYEQYF.

V is TRBV6-5 and J is TRBJ2-5; as DNA is missing, the TRBD1 call by TCRdb cannot be tested. This CDR3 is built from 11 residues. The germline gives CDR1 MNHEY, CDR2 SVGAGI. CDR3 loop: CASSYSGQKYF.

This chain joins TRBV29-1 and TRBJ2-1; TCRdb indicates TRBD1, and absent DNA this call remains unverified. The CDR3 is made up of 16 amino acids. Looked up from germline, CDR1 is SQVTM and CDR2 is ANQGSEA. CDR3 amino acids: CSVEPTLEGGGSEQFF.

The chain couples TRBV6-5 to TRBJ2-7; TCRdb calls TRBD1, which cannot be checked without DNA. The CDR3 length is 15 residues. Germline CDR1 MNHEY, CDR2 SVGAGI. This CDR3 is CASSFSRQGSYEQYF.

The chain employs TRBV19 and TRBJ1-4. CDR1 is LNHDA, CDR2 SQIVND, per germline (reference sequence). The CDR3 consists of 15 residues. CDR3 sequence: CASSTRGGGGEKLFF.

CDR3 residues: CASSLEVGTAEAFF. The chain uses TRBV7-9 and TRBJ1-1; TCRdb reports TRBD1, a call that lacks DNA to check it against. The CDR3 loop spans 14 amino acids. Germline V gene lookup returns CDR1 SEHNR and CDR2 FQNEAQ (reference sequence).

The rearrangement uses TRBV20-1 and TRBJ2-1; without DNA, the TCRdb call of TRBD1 cannot be checked. This CDR3 is built from 15 residues. Germline V gives CDR1 DFQATT, CDR2 SNEGSKA (reference sequence). The CDR3 reads CSASRAGGAYNEQFF.

The V and J genes are TRBV7-6 and TRBJ2-2; TCRdb's D call of TRBD2 is untestable without DNA. Germline V lookup: CDR1 SGHVS, CDR2 FNYEAQ. The CDR3 loop spans 16 amino acids. This CDR3 is CASSFSSQGPTGELFF.

The chain carries TRBV2 and TRBJ1-1; as DNA is missing, the TRBD1 call by TCRdb cannot be tested. Germline CDR1 SNHLY, CDR2 FYNNEI. The CDR3 totals 14 residues. This CDR3 reads CASTRQGADTEAFF.

The rearrangement links TRBV20-1 to TRBJ2-4; TCRdb selects TRBD1, and the lack of DNA leaves this call unchecked. Germline CDR1 reads DFQATT; CDR2 reads SNEGSKA (reference sequence). The CDR3 is 11 amino acids. The CDR3 here is CSARARDIQYF.